This TCR beta chain was sequenced for a study of blood T cell repertoires in COVID-19. This CDR3 has 15 amino acids. Looked up from germline, CDR1 is SQVTM and CDR2 is ANQGSEA. The V end lost 0 bases, the J end lost 7 bases, and 15 bases lay between the germline ends. The Seattle patients joined while their infection was active and were tracked longitudinally afterward. The protocol was immunoSEQ multiplex PCR, while the TCRdb copy is restricted to in-frame clones and leaves out a portion. The data contain 150,000 or so clones, over 75% of them singletons. The J gene is TRBJ2-2, the V gene TRBV29-1; D perhaps matches TRBD1 (6 bases). This sequence was found in a man younger than 35 with COVID-19, enrolled during active disease. Sequences were obtained from peripheral blood. CDR3 nucleotides: TGCAGCGTTGAAGATAACAGGGAATTTGACGGGGAGCTGTTTTTT. Translation gives CSVEDNREFDGELFF.